The 11 T cell receptor beta chains given below trace back to one sample, sequenced in a study of blood T cell repertoires in COVID-19. Using immunoSEQ multiplex PCR, the repertoire was profiled, and TCRdb retains in-frame clones only, with some absent. This sample yields about 250,000 clones, of which about four fifths are seen a single time; under 4.5% belongs to the top ten. Sequenced material: peripheral blood. The source of these receptors is a middle-aged man with acute or convalescent COVID-19.

The V and J genes are TRBV6-6 and TRBJ2-2, with D possibly being TRBD2 (6 bases). Germline V gene lookup returns CDR1 MNHNY and CDR2 SVGAGI (reference sequence). V was shortened by 7 bases and J by 3 bases, with 12 bases between the two germline ends. This CDR3 comprises 14 residues. CDR3 in DNA: TGTGCCAGCAATGGGGGACTCTACACCGGGGAGCTGTTTTTT. Encoded protein: CASNGGLYTGELFF.

This clone was picked up a small number of times. The chain is built from TRBV19 and TRBJ1-5; D ambiguous. The CDR3 is made up of 15 amino acids. The V gene's germline CDR1 is LNHDA and CDR2 SQIVND (reference sequence). V lost 6 bases to trimming and J lost 0 bases, with 12 bases between them. The CDR3 nucleotides read TGTGCCAGTAGCGAGATCTCTTATAGCAATCAGCCCCAGCATTTT. Translated: CASSEISYSNQPQHF.

The genes are TRBV5-1 and TRBJ2-5; 9 bases fit TRBD1. The V gene end was trimmed by 4 bases and the J gene end by 5 bases; junction bases not matched to a gene: 9. Germline V lookup: CDR1 SGHRS, CDR2 YFSETQ. The CDR3 is made up of 15 amino acids. The CDR3 loop is CASSKTGTGFETQYF. Written as DNA, the CDR3 is TGCGCCAGCAGCAAGACTGGGACAGGGTTTGAGACCCAGTACTTC. The full variable domain, completed using reference TRBV5-1 and TRBJ2-5, is KAGVTQTPRYLIKTRGQQVTLSCSPISGHRSVSWYQQTPGQGLQFLFEYFSETQRNKGNFPGRFSGRQFSNSRSEMNVSTLELGDSALYLCASSKTGTGFETQYFGPGTRLLVL.

The chain is built from TRBV6-5 and TRBJ1-3, with a possible D match to TRBD1 (5 bases). CDR1 and CDR2 from the germline V gene are MNHEY and SVGAGI. V lost 7 bases and J lost 4, with 17 bases in between. CDR3 length: 15 residues. The CDR3 loop reads CASMPRGVFGNTIYF. CDR3 bases: TGTGCCAGCATGCCCCGGGGGGTCTTCGGAAACACCATATATTTT.

The chain uses TRBV11-2 and TRBJ2-3; D unclear. The CDR3 consists of 15 residues. Per germline, CDR1 SGHAT and CDR2 FQNNGV. V was cut by 1 base and J by 1 base, with 9 bases left in between. This CDR3 is CASSLAAAGTDTQYF. As DNA, the CDR3 is TGTGCCAGCAGCTTAGCGGCGGCGGGCACAGATACGCAGTATTTT. The full variable domain, in which reference TRBV11-2 and TRBJ2-3 provide the parts outside the CDR3, is EAGVAQSPRYKIIEKRQSVAFWCNPISGHATLYWYQQILGQGPKLLIQFQNNGVVDDSQLPKDRFSAERLKGVDSTLKIQPAKLEDSAVYLCASSLAAAGTDTQYFGPGTRLTVL.

This clone has a handful of counts. The J gene is TRBJ2-3, the V gene TRBV9, with TRBD2 identical over 10 bases. The CDR3 is made up of 17 amino acids. V gave up 0 bases and J gave up 1 base; unmatched junction bases: 5. CDR1 is SGDLS and CDR2 is YYNGEE in the germline V gene. CDR3 in amino acids: CASSVGASGGRTDTQYF. The CDR3, as DNA: TGTGCCAGCAGCGTAGGAGCTAGCGGGGGACGCACAGATACGCAGTATTTT.

This chain joins TRBV14 and TRBJ1-4; no reliable D call. V was trimmed by 1 base and J by 8 bases, leaving 17 bases between them. Germline loops: CDR1 SGHDN, CDR2 FVKESK. The CDR3 is 16 amino acids. The CDR3 loop reads CASSQGERPDGEKLFF. CDR3 sequence (DNA): TGTGCCAGCAGCCAAGGTGAAAGACCAGACGGGGAAAAACTGTTTTTT.

This rearrangement joins TRBV3-1 (or the pseudogene TRBV3-2) to TRBJ2-7; 7 bases fit TRBD2. The trim removed 1 base at V and 2 bases at J, leaving 5 bases unmatched. Germline CDR1 and CDR2: LGHDT and YNNKEL (reference sequence). The CDR3 extends over 15 amino acids. The DNA for the CDR3 is TGTGCCAGCAGCCAAGCATCTAGCGGTCCCTACGAGCAGTACTTC. Its translation is CASSQASSGPYEQYF.

This clone came up a few times. The chain uses TRBV19 and TRBJ1-5, with 8 bases that match TRBD1. CDR1 and CDR2 from the germline V gene are LNHDA and SQIVND (reference sequence). The ends lost 7 bases at V and 6 bases at J; junction bases unmatched: 14. This CDR3 comprises 16 residues. The CDR3: CASMTMTGVSGQPQHF. The CDR3 coding sequence is TGTGCCAGTATGACCATGACAGGGGTATCAGGTCAGCCCCAGCATTTT.

The rearrangement joins TRBV6-2 or TRBV6-3 to TRBJ1-4; D not resolved. Germline CDR1 MNHEY, CDR2 SVGEGT. The ends were cut back, 2 bases at V and 8 bases at J, with 12 bases in the middle. There are 14 residues in the CDR3. The CDR3 protein is CASSYNKGREKLFF. The CDR3 region has the DNA TGTGCCAGCAGTTACAACAAAGGCAGGGAAAAACTGTTTTTT.

This clone was picked up a small number of times. V usage is TRBV20-1 and J usage is TRBJ2-7; no clear D. The V gene lost 7 bases and the J gene lost 1 base, with 8 bases spanning the gap. This CDR3 has 11 amino acids. The germline V gene encodes CDR1 DFQATT and CDR2 SNEGSKA (reference sequence). The CDR3 reads CSVLRSYEQYF. The DNA for the CDR3 is TGCAGTGTGCTACGGTCCTACGAGCAGTACTTC.